The present entry profiles one TCR beta chain with its context. Followed longitudinally, the Seattle patients had been enrolled during active infection. Here immunoSEQ multiplex PCR was the method, and the copy in TCRdb shows in-frame clones only, minus some. The sample lists 80,000 to 100,000 clones, over 65% occurring once. This record belongs to a study of blood T cell repertoires in COVID-19. At the level of the study: Italy, Spain and the United States were the sources of the convalescent and acute COVID-19 samples. PBMCs, B-cell-depleted T cells, or T cells were the source of the cDNA or gDNA that made up the material.

The clonotype was recovered from a man aged 65 to 85 with COVID-19, enrolled during active disease. The sequenced sample consisted of peripheral blood.

As DNA, the CDR3 is TGTGCCAGCAGTGAATCTGGGGGGGCAAATGGCTACACCTTC. As protein: CASSESGGANGYTF. The chain employs TRBV6-1 and TRBJ1-2; perhaps TRBD1 as D (6 bases). Germline assignment: CDR1 MNHNS and CDR2 SASEGT. Between the trimmed V and J ends, which lost 2 bases and 6 bases, there was a span of 13 bases. The CDR3 loop spans 14 amino acids.